This T cell receptor beta chain was documented in a study of regulatory T cells in long-lasting Graves disease. Regarding the study as a whole: Persistent Graves' patients possessed reduced TCR diversity relative to recently diagnosed ones.

Described time point: newly diagnosed GD, antithyroid drugs for less than 3 months. Researchers made the TCR library from RNA that was extracted from PBMCs. Per germline, CDR1 MNHEY and CDR2 SVGAGI. The ends were cut back, 2 bases at V and 3 bases at J, with 5 bases in the middle. The CDR3 spans 12 residues. Arm-PCR with iRepertoire HTBI primers amplified the CDR3 regions for these TCR beta libraries. TCRdb re-derived calls from the multiplex PCR reads in MiXCR, one entry per CDR3 protein. The sample lists 350,000 to 500,000 distinct CDR3 sequences, roughly 17% occurring once. This clonotype was seen only a few times. Antigen specificity is unknown. These data were also filed under a second study, of T cells in Graves' hyperthyroidism and ophthalmopathy.

The receptor's source is a woman under 30 with Graves disease. The chain has TRBV6-5 and TRBJ2-7; D not certain. Here the sequenced sample was peripheral blood mononuclear cells (PBMCs), taken at new diagnosis, from a patient treated with antithyroid drugs. CDR3 sequence: CASSYDRYEQYF. CDR3 bases: TGTGCCAGCAGTTACGACCGCTACGAGCAGTACTTC.